What follows are 5 T cell receptor beta chains derived from one specimen sequenced in a study of T cell changes during pregnancy in multiple sclerosis. Sequenced by immunoSEQ multiplex PCR; TCRdb stores in-frame clones only, minus some. The sample shows some 23,000 clones, around 88% of them seen only once. The sample consisted of CD4+ T cells from peripheral blood mononuclear cells, taken in the first trimester of pregnancy. All receptors derive from a female donor in good health, enrolled as a control in a pregnancy study.

In DNA form, the CDR3 reads TGTGCCAGCAGCTCGCGGACAGGATCCGTCTCTGGAAACACCATATATTTT. This sequence encodes CASSSRTGSVSGNTIYF. The genes are TRBV7-2 and TRBJ1-3, with TRBD1 identical over 7 bases. Trimming took 4 bases from V and 0 from J; bases not matched to a gene: 9. This CDR3 contains 17 residues. Germline-derived CDR1 and CDR2 are SGHTA and FQGNSA.

V and J are TRBV5-4 and TRBJ2-1, with 10 bases identical to TRBD2. After removal of 0 bases from V and 5 bases from J, the junction contained 5 bases not matched to a gene. Per the germline V gene, CDR1 is SGHNT and CDR2 is YYREEE (reference sequence). CDR3 length: 16 residues. The CDR3 region has the DNA TGTGCCAGCAGCTTGGTGGCTAGCGGGAGCCACAATGAGCAGTTCTTC. Translated: CASSLVASGSHNEQFF. Based on the CDR3 plus reference TRBV5-4 and TRBJ2-1, the full variable domain is ETGVTQSPTHLIKTRGQQVTLRCSSQSGHNTVSWYQQALGQGPQFIFQYYREEENGRGNFPPRFSGLQFPNYSSELNVNALELDDSALYLCASSLVASGSHNEQFFGPGTRLTVL.

This clone was found a few times. The CDR3: CASSSPGKGYTF. For the CDR3, the DNA is TGTGCCAGCAGCTCACCAGGGAAAGGCTACACCTTC. This chain joins TRBV27 and TRBJ1-2, with D possibly TRBD1 on 5 matching bases. CDR3 length: 12 amino acids. V was clipped by 6 bases and J by 8 bases, with 13 bases between them. CDR1 is MNHEY, CDR2 SMNVEV, per germline (reference sequence).

The chain uses TRBV7-2 and TRBJ1-2; 7 nucleotides align to TRBD1. The germline V gene encodes CDR1 SGHTA and CDR2 FQGNSA. J gave up 7 bases and V 0 bases, and 8 bases lay outside the gene matches. The CDR3 totals 15 residues. CDR3 nucleotides: TGTGCCAGCAGCTTAGCGGGAAGCGCAGGGGGTGGCTACACCTTC. This sequence encodes CASSLAGSAGGGYTF.

The table lists this clone with a few counts. The chain couples TRBV27 to TRBJ1-6, with D possibly matching TRBD1 (6 bases). The germline CDR1 and CDR2 sequences are MNHEY and SMNVEV (reference sequence). CDR3 length: 16 amino acids. Trimming pared 4 bases from V and 4 bases from J, leaving 14 bases between. CDR3: CASSYRQETYNSPLHF. The CDR3 DNA reads TGTGCCAGCAGTTACCGACAGGAGACATATAATTCACCCCTCCACTTT.